The clone carrying this T cell receptor (beta chain) was seen a few times. The antigen remains unidentified. The second PCR ran about 6 to 12 cycles with a sample-barcoded 5' primer and J-beta primers. TCRdb analysed the 5' RACE reads with MiXCR anew, one entry per CDR3 protein. The table shows 650,000 to 1,000,000 distinct CDR3 sequences, with about half occurring only once. These data come from a study of blood T cells in healthy people across ages. Regarding the study as a whole: Unknown CMV status may confound age-related changes in expanded clones.

The draw of peripheral blood yielded roughly 10 milliliters from each donor. Between the trimmed V and J ends, which lost 3 bases and 6 bases, there was a span of 18 bases. The CDR3 is 15 amino acids. Germline V gene lookup returns CDR1 DFQATT and CDR2 SNEGSKA (reference sequence). This sequence joins TRBV20-1 and TRBJ2-1, with a tentative D call TRBD2 (6 bases). The clonotype originates from a man older than 75 in good health. The sample was blood. The CDR3 protein is CSASPMPGVGNEQFF. CDR3 bases: TGCAGTGCTAGCCCTATGCCGGGAGTTGGCAATGAGCAGTTCTTC.